Below, one T cell receptor beta chain is given with its context. As yet, its antigen is unknown. TCRdb independently ran MiXCR on the reads; one entry per CDR3 protein. Of around 500,000 distinct CDR3 sequences listed, approximately 40% are singletons. Germline lookup yields CDR1 MDHEN and CDR2 SYDVKM. Trimming took 4 bases from V and 5 from J; bases not matched to a gene: 11. The CDR3 totals 16 residues. The data stem from a study of T cell repertoires in cytomegalovirus infection. Study overall: Shared public TCR beta signatures pointed to both CMV infection and a matching HLA type.

The TCR was taken from a human donor in good health (CMV status not recorded). Some clones in this sample may be carry-over from other donors' samples. The sample consisted of cultured PBMCs, taken from culture after CMV antigen stimulation. The chain uses TRBV28 and TRBJ1-5; TRBD1 matches at 7 bases. CDR3 residues: CASSSIKEGAYQPQHF. CDR3 DNA: TGTGCCAGCAGTTCAATCAAGGAGGGGGCCTATCAGCCCCAGCATTTT.